This TCR beta chain was captured by sequencing in a study of CD8+CD57+ T cells in acquired aplastic anemia. Of note for this clonotype: Its antigen is undetermined.

CDR3 and TCR beta VDJ profiling relied on a genomic DNA template. TCRdb processed the reads anew with MiXCR; each CDR3 protein has one entry. The data contain about 160,000 distinct CDR3 sequences, over 70% of them singletons. General study findings and limits: Significant differences in CD8+ Simpson's diversity were not observed between patients and controls. Common to patients and controls were roughly 30 CD8+ CDR3 sequences.

Germline trimming cut 3 bases from V and 7 bases from J; bases unmatched to any gene: 10. The CDR3 length is 16 residues. Germline-derived CDR1 and CDR2 are LNHDA and SQIVND (reference sequence). Before being chosen for sequencing, patients had shown CD8+CD57+ cell expansion by flow cytometry. The TCR was taken from a human donor with aplastic anemia. This chain uses TRBV19 with TRBJ1-5, with 9 bases aligning to TRBD1. Sequencing used sorted CD4+, CD8+, or CD8+CD57+ T cells (not recorded which) from PBMCs. The CDR3 DNA follows: TGTGCCAGTAGTATGGGGACAGGGATGGGTGGGCAGCCCCAGCATTTT. Translating it yields CASSMGTGMGGQPQHF. Filled out from reference TRBV19 and TRBJ1-5, the complete variable domain reads DGGITQSPKYLFRKEGQNVTLSCEQNLNHDAMYWYRQDPGQGLRLIYYSQIVNDFQKGDIAEGYSVSREKKESFPLTVTSAQKNPTAFYLCASSMGTGMGGQPQHFGDGTRLSIL.